This passage covers 12 T cell receptor beta chains from one sample sequenced in a study of T cells in localized non-small cell lung cancer. Assay used: immunoSEQ multiplex PCR; TCRdb lists only in-frame clones, some missing. The profile shows tens of thousands of clones, more than 75% of them singletons. The sequencing here drew on peripheral blood, taken before any cancer treatment. The source is a female donor over 55 with stage I lung adenocarcinoma.

The chain couples TRBV19 to TRBJ2-7, with 8 nucleotides matching TRBD1. The CDR3 contains 14 residues. Germline assignment: CDR1 LNHDA and CDR2 SQIVND (reference sequence). Trimming took 9 bases from V and 5 from J; bases not matched to a gene: 12. As DNA, the CDR3 is TGTGCCAGCGGACAGGGAATAATTTCAGACGAGCAGTACTTC. Translation: CASGQGIISDEQYF.

The chain uses TRBV30 and TRBJ1-2, with TRBD1 matching 9 bases. The V gene end was trimmed by 5 bases and the J gene end by 3 bases; junction bases not matched to a gene: 7. CDR3 length: 14 amino acids. The V gene's germline CDR1 is GTSNPN and CDR2 SVGIG (reference sequence). CDR3 bases: TGTGCCTGGGCCGGGACAGGGACATACTATGGCTACACCTTC. Translated, it gives CAWAGTGTYYGYTF.

This clone was detected a few times. This CDR3 reads CSAVRGGEQYF. The CDR3 region has the DNA TGCAGCGCTGTGCGGGGTGGCGAGCAGTACTTC. The gene calls are TRBV29-1 and TRBJ2-7; possibly TRBD2 for D (6 bases). Germline V lookup: CDR1 SQVTM, CDR2 ANQGSEA. V gave up 7 bases and J gave up 6 bases, with 13 bases separating them. CDR3 length equals 11 residues.

V usage is TRBV6-5 and J usage is TRBJ2-3, with TRBD1 as a possible D gene (5 bases). The CDR3 contains 14 residues. The V gene's germline CDR1 is MNHEY and CDR2 SVGAGI. V lost 2 bases to trimming and J lost 5 bases, with 11 bases between them. CDR3: CASSYQGTRDTQYF. CDR3 bases: TGTGCCAGCAGTTACCAGGGCACGAGAGATACGCAGTATTTT.

This clone was observed a single time. The V and J genes are TRBV11-2 and TRBJ2-2; 7 bases fit TRBD2. The V segment lost 4 bases and the J segment 6 bases; nucleotides outside the gene matches: 17. Germline V gene data show CDR1 as SGHAT and CDR2 as FQNNGV. The CDR3 has 18 amino acids. Here the CDR3 DNA reads TGTGCCAGCAGCTCAAGCGGGATTCGGCGGGAGTTCTCCGGGGAGCTGTTTTTT. Translation gives CASSSSGIRREFSGELFF.

This clone was counted a single time. The V and J genes are TRBV6-5 and TRBJ1-1; 9 nucleotides agree with TRBD1. Unmatched junction bases numbered 6, after V lost 6 bases and J lost 4 bases. This CDR3 comprises 14 residues. Germline V gene lookup returns CDR1 MNHEY and CDR2 SVGAGI. The CDR3 reads CASSRDRVSTEAFF. The DNA for the CDR3 is TGTGCCAGCAGCCGGGACAGGGTCAGCACTGAAGCTTTCTTT.

This rearrangement joins TRBV28 to TRBJ2-1; D not resolved. Germline V gives CDR1 MDHEN, CDR2 SYDVKM. The CDR3 spans 11 residues. CDR3 nucleotides: TGTAGTTCCGGAACCTACAATGAGCAGTTCTTC. Translating gives CSSGTYNEQFF.

The V call is TRBV5-1, the J call TRBJ2-3, with a weak D call TRBD1 (7 bases). This CDR3 is 14 amino acids long. CDR1 and CDR2 from the germline V gene are SGHRS and YFSETQ. V lost 7 bases and J 0 bases, leaving 12 bases between the germline ends. The CDR3 sequence: CASLRGVSTDTQYF. Here the CDR3 DNA reads TGCGCCAGCCTCAGGGGGGTTAGCACAGATACGCAGTATTTT.

The CDR3 spells CASSLVTVSYNEQFF. DNA for the CDR3: TGTGCCAGCAGCCTTGTGACAGTCTCCTACAATGAGCAGTTCTTC. The chain has TRBV7-8 and TRBJ2-1; possible D gene TRBD1, 5 bases. V was trimmed by 5 bases and J by 0 bases, leaving 11 bases between them. CDR1 is SGHVS, CDR2 FQNEAQ, per germline. The CDR3 is 15 amino acids.

This clone was counted only a few times. The rearrangement links TRBV23-1 to TRBJ1-2; D is undetermined. TRBV23-1 is assigned to the ORF class and has an uncertain function. This CDR3 spans 14 amino acids. Trimming took off 0 bases at V and 4 bases at J, with 9 bases between the two ends. The CDR3 loop reads CASSQSWVVYGYTF. DNA for the CDR3: TGCGCCAGCAGTCAATCTTGGGTGGTCTATGGCTACACCTTC.

This clone was observed once. J is TRBJ2-5 and V is TRBV29-1; maybe TRBD2 (6 bases). V lost 1 base and J lost 10, with 22 bases in between. There are 15 residues in the CDR3. Germline CDR1 reads SQVTM; CDR2 reads ANQGSEA. CDR3 nucleotide sequence: TGCAGCGTTGAAGGGCCCACAGGCTCCCTCGGGGGCCAGTACTTC. This translates into CSVEGPTGSLGGQYF.

The chain uses TRBV28 and TRBJ2-3, with D tentatively TRBD2 (6 bases). This CDR3 is 15 amino acids long. Trimming took off 8 bases at V and 0 bases at J, with 15 bases between the two ends. The germline V gene encodes CDR1 MDHEN and CDR2 SYDVKM. The CDR3 sequence: CASLNSGYSTDTQYF. CDR3 nucleotide sequence: TGTGCCAGCTTGAATAGCGGATACAGCACAGATACGCAGTATTTT.